A selection of T cell receptor beta chains follows, all from one sample in a study of blood T cell repertoires in COVID-19. TCRdb's copy holds only in-frame clones and misses some; the assay was immunoSEQ multiplex PCR. This table has 94,000 or so clones, approximately 90% appearing once. The material sequenced was peripheral blood. Receptors were obtained from a woman older than 75 with active COVID-19. Both conserved end residues are trimmed from each CDR3.

ASSSSGAATGELF | TRBJ2-2 | 13 | TRBV6-4
ASSTLSGLAGYNEQF | TRBJ2-1 | 15 | TRBV28
ASSRTGYEQY | TRBJ2-7 | 10 | TRBV7-9
ASSVDPLHGYT | TRBJ1-2 | 11 | TRBV9
ASSPPGQGRRNTIY | TRBJ1-3 | 14 | TRBV7-2
ASSSRTGTSNEQF | TRBJ2-1 | 13 | TRBV7-6
ASSLGGGLGNTIY | TRBJ1-3 | 13 | TRBV7-2
ASSPPSSTDTQY | TRBJ2-3 | 12 | TRBV18
ASSPRGGPRTYEQY | TRBJ2-7 | 14 | TRBV13
ASSRGGDIQY | TRBJ2-4 | 10 | TRBV6-2/TRBV6-3
ASSFLAGPNEQF | TRBJ2-1 | 12 | TRBV27
ASSRLPGVVAVQF | TRBJ2-1 | 13 | TRBV14
ASSVTLDSYEQY | TRBJ2-7 | 12 | TRBV19
ASSPKGQAPRPTGELF | TRBJ2-2 | 16 | TRBV7-9
ASSSQTGGSYEQY | TRBJ2-7 | 13 | TRBV11-1
ASRRTNEKLF | TRBJ1-4 | 10 | TRBV2
ASSLGTSGRVETQY | TRBJ2-5 | 14 | TRBV3-1/TRBV3-2
ASRETSSYNSPLH | TRBJ1-6 | 13 | TRBV28
ASSLGGVKYNEQF | TRBJ2-1 | 13 | TRBV3-1/TRBV3-2
SVEGSGRSYEQY | TRBJ2-7 | 12 | TRBV29-1
ASSPYSNQPQH | TRBJ1-5 | 11 | TRBV18
ASSLENGGYT | TRBJ1-2 | 10 | TRBV7-9
ASSPTSGRFTDTQY | TRBJ2-3 | 14 | TRBV18
ASSPWRGGRGPEQY | TRBJ2-7 | 14 | TRBV7-9
ASGQGTGREKLF | TRBJ1-4 | 12 | TRBV11-2
ASSPGLAGNEQF | TRBJ2-1 | 12 | TRBV7-9
ASSPEGGYNEQF | TRBJ2-1 | 12 | TRBV7-3
ASSPTIAGPYEQY | TRBJ2-7 | 13 | TRBV18
ASTLDMAGNQPQH | TRBJ1-5 | 13 | TRBV28
ASSYSAVSSYEQY | TRBJ2-7 | 13 | TRBV6-6
ASSKSLGAGGRLPSEQY | TRBJ2-7 | 17 | TRBV21-1
ASRGEKRITGELF | TRBJ2-2 | 13 | TRBV5-6
ASSPLGLAGTDTQY | TRBJ2-3 | 14 | TRBV3-1/TRBV3-2
ASSTYRGGSNSPLH | TRBJ1-6 | 14 | TRBV19
ASSPRQGIDNYGYT | TRBJ1-2 | 14 | TRBV18
ASSPLAGSYNEQF | TRBJ2-1 | 13 | TRBV5-5
ASSASTGGWEQY | TRBJ2-7 | 12 | TRBV11-2
ASSQGWEGWVLRYT | TRBJ1-2 | 14 | TRBV4-3
ASSPDRMAGELF | TRBJ2-2 | 12 | TRBV18
ASSRLATRVETQY | TRBJ2-5 | 13 | TRBV25-1
ASSQVLREGQF | TRBJ2-1 | 11 | TRBV3-1/TRBV3-2
ARGLAGGPANTGELF | TRBJ2-2 | 15 | TRBV25-1
ASSIYSGSGGDTQY | TRBJ2-3 | 14 | TRBV5-6
ATGGGVGETQY | TRBJ2-5 | 11 | TRBV19
ASSVGQGNTIY | TRBJ1-3 | 11 | TRBV9
ASSIGPLSDYEQY | TRBJ2-7 | 13 | TRBV7-2
ASSSRILNEQF | TRBJ2-1 | 11 | TRBV6-6
ASRRGDYGYT | TRBJ1-2 | 10 | TRBV7-2
ASSQDPWGGPGYEQY | TRBJ2-7 | 15 | TRBV4-2
ASSEFGLATDTQY | TRBJ2-3 | 13 | TRBV2